The rows below give T cell receptor beta chains drawn from one sample of a study of neurological immune-mediated disorders. TCRdb recomputed calls from the 5' RACE reads with MiXCR, one row per CDR3 protein. The repertoire holds roughly 62,000 distinct CDR3 sequences, with approximately 3.7% as singletons. The sample taken for sequencing was PBMCs. All receptors derive from a woman aged 45-65 years with multiple sclerosis. The CDR3 runs from the conserved cysteine through the conserved F or W. D genes are given only for firm matches. The size field is filled for only some rows; it gives once, few, many or a size class.

>many|TRBJ2-7|TRBD2|TRBV7-9
CASSSAGDEQYF
TGTGCCAGCAGCTCTGCGGGGGACGAGCAGTACTTC
>many|TRBJ2-1|TRBD1|TRBV5-1
CASSLGQTGGGEQFF
TGCGCCAGCAGCTTGGGGCAGACAGGGGGCGGTGAGCAGTTCTTC
>many|TRBJ2-1|TRBD2|TRBV7-9
CASSMLLAGRDEQFF
TGTGCCAGCAGTATGTTACTAGCGGGAAGGGATGAGCAGTTCTTC
>few|TRBJ1-2|NA|TRBV11-3
CASSLAGYRGYTF
TGTGCCAGCAGCTTAGCCGGGTATCGGGGCTACACCTTC
>many|TRBJ2-2|NA|TRBV27
CASNGYTGELFF
TGTGCCAGCAACGGATACACCGGGGAGCTGTTTTTT
>many|TRBJ2-5|NA|TRBV6-2/TRBV6-3
CASSFPGTQMGETQYF
TGTGCCAGCAGTTTCCCCGGGACTCAGATGGGAGAGACCCAGTACTTC
>many|TRBJ2-2|NA|TRBV10-3
CATQRVNTNTGELFF
TGTGCCACCCAGCGGGTGAATACGAACACCGGGGAGCTGTTTTTT
>many|TRBJ2-1|TRBD2|TRBV20-1
CSARIQRDYNEQFF
TGCAGTGCTAGAATCCAGCGGGACTACAATGAGCAGTTCTTC
>many|TRBJ2-2|NA|TRBV6-2/TRBV6-3
CASSPPWTRTGELFF
TGTGCCAGCAGTCCGCCATGGACGCGCACCGGGGAGCTGTTTTTT
>many|TRBJ2-7|NA|TRBV11-1
CASSSDSIQYF
TGTGCCAGCAGCTCAGACTCAATTCAGTACTTC
>many|TRBJ1-1|NA|TRBV5-1
CASSVLRWSTEAFF
TGCGCCAGCAGCGTATTAAGGTGGAGTACTGAAGCTTTCTTT
>many|TRBJ1-5|NA|TRBV12-3/TRBV12-4
CASSRGAAGPQHF
TGTGCCAGCAGCCGGGGGGCCGCCGGGCCCCAGCATTTT
>many|TRBJ2-1|NA|TRBV7-2
CASSLWAGANNEQFF
TGTGCCAGCAGCTTATGGGCAGGGGCTAACAATGAGCAGTTCTTC
>NA|TRBJ1-2|NA|TRBV12-3/TRBV12-4
CASSGAQANYGYTF
TGTGCCAGCAGTGGCGCGCAGGCGAACTATGGCTACACCTTC
>many|TRBJ1-5|TRBD1|TRBV12-3/TRBV12-4
CASNKGQGSPQHF
TGTGCCAGCAATAAGGGACAGGGGAGCCCCCAGCATTTT
>many|TRBJ2-1|NA|TRBV5-1
CASSREWPVADEQFF
TGCGCCAGCAGCCGCGAGTGGCCCGTCGCTGATGAGCAGTTCTTC
>many|TRBJ2-7|NA|TRBV5-1
CASSSQGGSSYEQYF
TGCGCCAGCAGCTCCCAGGGGGGTTCCTCCTACGAGCAGTACTTC
>many|TRBJ2-1|NA|TRBV9
CASSVGQRRSQEQFF
TGTGCCAGCAGCGTAGGACAGAGGCGCTCACAGGAGCAGTTCTTC
>many|TRBJ2-6|TRBD2|TRBV20-1
CSAHAGAGANVLTF
TGCAGTGCCCACGCGGGGGCTGGGGCCAACGTCCTGACTTTC
>many|TRBJ2-1|TRBD2|TRBV2
CASSENGRNYEQFF
TGTGCCAGCAGTGAAAACGGGAGGAACTATGAGCAGTTCTTC
>many|TRBJ2-3|NA|TRBV7-9
CASTQRDTQYF
TGTGCCAGCACCCAAAGGGATACGCAGTATTTT
>many|TRBJ2-4|TRBD2|TRBV6-1
CASSEMWTSGMDIQYF
TGTGCCAGCAGTGAAATGTGGACTAGCGGGATGGACATTCAGTACTTC